Listed below are T cell receptor beta chains from one sample, sequenced in a study of blood T cell repertoires in COVID-19. Using immunoSEQ multiplex PCR, the repertoire was profiled, and TCRdb retains in-frame clones only, with some absent. The sample holds 57,000 or so clones, 76% seen once. Sequencing input: peripheral blood. These receptors came from a man aged 50-60 years with active or convalescent COVID-19. The CDR3 runs from the conserved cysteine through the conserved F or W. Each record gives: J gene, D gene, clone size, V gene, CDR3 protein, CDR3 DNA. The D gene is left open where the match is weak. A row's size may be missing; if present it is once, few, many or a size class.

TRBJ1-5	.	.	TRBV6-5	CASTEDSSQPQHF	TGTGCCAGCACCGAAGACAGTTCTCAGCCCCAGCATTTT
TRBJ2-7	.	.	TRBV15	CATSKTGFRNYEQYF	TGTGCCACCAGCAAGACAGGTTTCAGGAACTACGAGCAGTACTTC
TRBJ2-7	.	.	TRBV19	CASSNFPGEQYF	TGTGCCAGTAGTAACTTTCCGGGCGAGCAGTACTTC
TRBJ2-5	TRBD2	.	TRBV3-1/TRBV3-2	CASSQASGRARETQYF	TGTGCCAGCAGCCAAGCGTCCGGGAGGGCCCGAGAGACCCAGTACTTC
TRBJ2-1	TRBD2	.	TRBV5-4	CASSSRGQAGTSGRARQFF	TGTGCCAGCAGCAGCCGTGGGCAGGCGGGGACTAGCGGGAGGGCCAGGCAGTTCTTC
TRBJ1-3	.	.	TRBV6-5	CASSPQGNSGNTIYF	TGTGCCAGCAGTCCGCAGGGCAACTCTGGAAACACCATATATTTT
TRBJ1-1	TRBD1	.	TRBV6-5	CASSSTDRVPNTEAFF	TGTGCCAGCAGTTCGACCGACAGGGTCCCGAACACTGAAGCTTTCTTT
TRBJ2-7	.	.	TRBV27	CASSLGGGISYEQYF	TGTGCCAGCAGTCTAGGGGGGGGGATCTCCTACGAGCAGTACTTC
TRBJ2-7	TRBD1	few	TRBV5-1	CASSLGGTGGYEQYF	TGCGCCAGCAGCTTGGGGGGGACAGGAGGTTACGAGCAGTACTTC
TRBJ1-4	TRBD1	.	TRBV12-5	CASGSNWDRNEKLFF	TGTGCTAGTGGCTCTAACTGGGACAGGAATGAAAAACTGTTTTTT
TRBJ2-3	TRBD2	.	TRBV7-9	CASSPKASGRRTDTQYF	TGTGCCAGCAGCCCCAAGGCTAGCGGGCGGCGCACAGATACGCAGTATTTT
TRBJ2-3	TRBD2	.	TRBV28	CASSPSSGSGTDTQYF	TGTGCCAGCAGTCCCAGTAGCGGGAGTGGCACAGATACGCAGTATTTT
TRBJ2-7	.	once	TRBV7-9	CASSLGGVYEQYF	TGTGCCAGCAGCTTAGGGGGGGTCTACGAGCAGTACTTC
TRBJ2-3	.	.	TRBV7-8	CASSTSLAGQHTDTQYF	TGTGCCAGCAGCACGAGTTTAGCTGGACAGCACACAGATACGCAGTATTTT
TRBJ2-3	TRBD2	.	TRBV5-1	CAGGLAGPTDTQYF	TGCGCCGGGGGACTAGCGGGACCCACAGATACGCAGTATTTT
TRBJ2-7	TRBD1	.	TRBV6-5	CASRETGTNEQYF	TGTGCCAGCAGAGAGACAGGGACGAACGAGCAGTACTTC
TRBJ1-1	.	.	TRBV7-2	CASSLEGGRAFF	TGTGCCAGCAGCTTAGAGGGTGGGAGGGCTTTCTTT
TRBJ2-1	.	once	TRBV6-4	CASAYNPGGHNEQFF	TGTGCCAGCGCCTATAACCCTGGGGGCCACAATGAGCAGTTCTTC
TRBJ2-7	.	few	TRBV24-1	CATSDPANTGHHLSYEQYF	TGTGCCACCAGTGATCCGGCCAACACGGGACACCATCTCTCCTACGAGCAGTACTTC
TRBJ1-2	.	.	TRBV7-3	CASSRGGDYGYTF	TGTGCCAGCAGCCGCGGGGGTGACTATGGCTACACCTTC
TRBJ2-7	TRBD2	many	TRBV2	CASGGRVLDEQYF	TGTGCCAGCGGCGGGAGGGTGTTAGACGAGCAGTACTTC
TRBJ1-5	.	.	TRBV6-5	CASRQGQPQHF	TGTGCCAGCAGGCAGGGCCAGCCCCAGCATTTT
TRBJ2-5	TRBD2	once	TRBV6-5	CASSYGSGMETQYF	TGTGCCAGCAGTTACGGTAGCGGGATGGAGACCCAGTACTTC
TRBJ2-5	.	.	TRBV7-9	CASSLVIVHQETQYF	TGTGCCAGCAGCTTAGTTATAGTACACCAAGAGACCCAGTACTTC
TRBJ1-5	.	.	TRBV6-5	CASAGFSNQPQHF	TGTGCCTCCGCGGGGTTTAGCAATCAGCCCCAGCATTTT